This T cell receptor (beta chain) was profiled in a study of vaccination effects on CD4 cells after COVID-19. Whole-study context: Expansion with viral peptide pools was applied to antigen-specific CD4+ T cells by the ViraFEST assay prior to sequencing. Findings and limits, study-wide: Clones of infection and vaccine origin contracted markedly late after vaccination.

Data came from immunoSEQ multiplex PCR; TCRdb stores just in-frame clones and leaves some out. The data show approximately 74,000 clones, with roughly 75% seen just once and less than 2.5% held by the top ten. Cultured cells yielded isolated CD4+ T cells after 10 to 11 days. Each participant was administered two doses of either the BNT162b2 or the mRNA-1273 vaccine. Half-medium exchanges with IL-2 medium took place on days 3 and 7. This CDR3 has 17 amino acids. V dropped 3 bases and J dropped 2; count of bases not matched to a gene: 10. The V gene's germline CDR1 is MDHEN and CDR2 SYDVKM. Concerning this clone: Antigen unknown.

The origin of this receptor is a human donor who received a COVID-19 vaccine. V gene TRBV28 combines with J gene TRBJ2-3, with 8 bases aligning to TRBD1. Sequencing was performed on CD4+ T cells from PBMCs cultured without peptide, taken after COVID-19 vaccination. This CDR3 is CASSFRPGQGATDTQYF. The CDR3 DNA sequence: TGTGCCAGCAGTTTCCGACCGGGGCAGGGGGCCACAGATACGCAGTATTTT. Supplemented by reference TRBV28 and TRBJ2-3, the full variable domain reads DVKVTQSSRYLVKRTGEKVFLECVQDMDHENMFWYRQDPGLGLRLIYFSYDVKMKEKGDIPEGYSVSREKKERFSLILESASTNQTSMYLCASSFRPGQGATDTQYFGPGTRLTVL.